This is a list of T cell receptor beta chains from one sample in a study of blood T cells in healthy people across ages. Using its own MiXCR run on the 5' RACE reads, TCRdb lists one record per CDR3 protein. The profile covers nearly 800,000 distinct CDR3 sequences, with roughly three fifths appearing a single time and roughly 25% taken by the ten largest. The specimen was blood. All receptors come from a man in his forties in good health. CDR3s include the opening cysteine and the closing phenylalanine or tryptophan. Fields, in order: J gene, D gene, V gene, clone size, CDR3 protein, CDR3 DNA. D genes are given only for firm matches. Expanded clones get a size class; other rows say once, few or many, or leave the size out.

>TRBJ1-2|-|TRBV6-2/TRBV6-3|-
CASTNEDNGYTF
TGTGCCAGCACCAACGAGGATAACGGCTACACCTTC
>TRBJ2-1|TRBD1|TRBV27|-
CASSTGQGNNEQFF
TGTGCCAGCAGTACGGGACAGGGGAACAATGAGCAGTTCTTC
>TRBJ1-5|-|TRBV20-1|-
CSASEAGIQPQHF
TGCAGTGCTAGTGAGGCAGGGATACAGCCCCAGCATTTT
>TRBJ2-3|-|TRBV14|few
CASSLQGGTDTQYF
TGTGCCAGCAGCCTTCAGGGAGGCACAGATACGCAGTATTTT
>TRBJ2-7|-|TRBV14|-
CASSLPDGYEQYF
TGTGCCAGCAGCCTCCCAGACGGCTACGAGCAGTACTTC
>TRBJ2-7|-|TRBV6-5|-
CASSYGPGRMSYEQYF
TGTGCCAGCAGTTACGGTCCGGGGAGAATGTCCTACGAGCAGTACTTC
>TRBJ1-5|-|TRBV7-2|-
CASSLEVSRDNQPQHF
TGTGCCAGCAGCTTAGAGGTTAGCAGGGACAATCAGCCCCAGCATTTT
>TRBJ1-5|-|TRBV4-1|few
CASSQVGAQPQHF
TGCGCCAGCAGCCAAGTGGGGGCACAGCCCCAGCATTTT
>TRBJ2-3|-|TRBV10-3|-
CAISAPDTQYF
TGTGCCATCAGTGCCCCAGATACGCAGTATTTT
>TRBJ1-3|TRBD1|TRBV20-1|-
CSALDRGRKVSGNTIYF
TGCAGTGCCTTGGACAGGGGGCGGAAAGTGTCCGGAAACACCATATATTTT
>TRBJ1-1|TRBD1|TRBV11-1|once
CASSPRQGMAEAFF
TGTGCCAGCAGCCCGAGACAGGGGATGGCTGAAGCTTTCTTT
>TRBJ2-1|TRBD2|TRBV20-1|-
CSALPPLAGSYNEQFF
TGCAGTGCTCTACCCCCTCTAGCGGGCTCCTACAATGAGCAGTTCTTC
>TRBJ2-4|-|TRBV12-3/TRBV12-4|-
CAGSFPPAKNIQYF
TGTGCCGGCAGTTTCCCCCCAGCCAAAAACATTCAGTACTTC
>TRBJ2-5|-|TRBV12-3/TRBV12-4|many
CASTRRGLDEQYF
TGTGCCAGCACCCGACGGGGGCTCGATGAGCAGTACTTC
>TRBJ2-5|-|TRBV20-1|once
CTTQGPFMETQYF
TGCACCACCCAGGGACCATTCATGGAGACCCAGTACTTC
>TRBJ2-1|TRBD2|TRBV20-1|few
CSARGLAQIYNEQFF
TGCAGTGCTAGAGGACTAGCGCAGATCTACAATGAGCAGTTCTTC
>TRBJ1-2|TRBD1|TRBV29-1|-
CSVHRGGYGYTF
TGCAGCGTTCACAGGGGAGGATATGGCTACACCTTC
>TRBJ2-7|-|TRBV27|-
CASSLSGSEDPGYEQYF
TGTGCCAGCAGTTTATCGGGTTCGGAGGACCCGGGCTACGAGCAGTACTTC
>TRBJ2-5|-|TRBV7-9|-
CAWARPQETQYF
TGTGCTTGGGCCCGGCCCCAAGAGACCCAGTACTTC
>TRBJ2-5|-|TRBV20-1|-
CSAIQETQYF
TGCAGTGCTATTCAAGAGACCCAGTACTTC
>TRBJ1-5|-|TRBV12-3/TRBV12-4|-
CASSLAGRNQPQHF
TGTGCCAGCAGTTTGGCGGGACGGAATCAGCCCCAGCATTTT
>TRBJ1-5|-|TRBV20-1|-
CSATPGPGSNQPQHF
TGCAGTGCTACCCCAGGGCCGGGGAGCAATCAGCCCCAGCATTTT
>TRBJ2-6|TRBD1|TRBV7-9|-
CASSPRVGTGRSGANVLTF
TGTGCCAGCAGCCCGAGGGTCGGGACAGGGAGGTCTGGGGCCAACGTCCTGACTTTC
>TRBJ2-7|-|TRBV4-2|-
CASSQGGDLSYEQYF
TGTGCCAGCAGCCAAGGGGGCGATCTCTCCTACGAGCAGTACTTC
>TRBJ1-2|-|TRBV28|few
CASSLKRSAGYTF
TGTGCCAGCAGTTTAAAGCGGTCGGCGGGCTACACCTTC
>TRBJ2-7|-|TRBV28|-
CATSSTTYEQYF
TGTGCCACCAGTTCCACAACCTACGAGCAGTACTTC
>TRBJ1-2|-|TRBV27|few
CASSPGYQLGYTF
TGTGCCAGCAGTCCAGGCTACCAATTAGGCTACACCTTC
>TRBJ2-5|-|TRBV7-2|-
CASSLDRGARETQYF
TGTGCCAGCAGCTTAGATCGGGGGGCGCGGGAGACCCAGTACTTC
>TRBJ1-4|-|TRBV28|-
CASSFKALATNEKLFF
TGTGCCAGCAGTTTTAAGGCTCTGGCAACCAATGAAAAACTGTTTTTT
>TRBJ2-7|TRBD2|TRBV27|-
CASSRYLIGGREGVSYEQYF
TGTGCCAGCAGTCGCTACCTGATCGGTGGGCGGGAGGGTGTGTCCTACGAGCAGTACTTC
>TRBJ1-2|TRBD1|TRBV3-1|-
CASSKTGSYYGYTF
TGTGCCAGCAGCAAGACAGGGTCTTACTATGGCTACACCTTC
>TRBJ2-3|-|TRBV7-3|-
CASSLRALGDTQYF
TGTGCCAGCAGCTTACGGGCCCTCGGAGATACGCAGTATTTT
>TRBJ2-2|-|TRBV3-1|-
CASSQGRVHTGELFF
TGTGCCAGCAGCCAAGGCCGTGTTCACACCGGGGAGCTGTTTTTT
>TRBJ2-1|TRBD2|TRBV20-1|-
CSARLAGGRNEQFF
TGCAGTGCCCGACTAGCGGGAGGTAGGAATGAGCAGTTCTTC
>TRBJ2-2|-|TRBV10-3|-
CAISEGGNTGELFF
TGTGCCATCAGTGAGGGGGGGAACACCGGGGAGCTGTTTTTT
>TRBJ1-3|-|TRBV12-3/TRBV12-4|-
CASTFRAVKGSGNTIYF
TGTGCCAGCACCTTCAGGGCAGTTAAAGGCTCTGGAAACACCATATATTTT
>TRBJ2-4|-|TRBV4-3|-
CASSQDYGDQEGYF
TGCGCCAGCAGCCAAGATTATGGGGACCAAGAGGGGTACTTC
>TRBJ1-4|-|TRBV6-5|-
CASSPTSGTRNEKLFF
TGTGCCAGCAGTCCTACGAGTGGGACACGTAATGAAAAACTGTTTTTT
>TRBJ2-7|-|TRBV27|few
CASRTIRGPRSYEQYF
TGTGCCAGCAGGACCATTCGGGGGCCTCGCTCCTACGAGCAGTACTTC
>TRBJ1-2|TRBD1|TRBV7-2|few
CASSPGVQGGGYTF
TGTGCCAGCAGCCCAGGGGTCCAGGGGGGTGGCTACACCTTC
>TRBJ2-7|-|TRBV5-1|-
CASQASPGPYEQYF
TGCGCCAGCCAGGCCTCGCCCGGGCCCTACGAGCAGTACTTC
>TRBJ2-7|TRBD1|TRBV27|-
CASSHRAGTGVEQYF
TGTGCCAGCAGCCACCGCGCCGGGACAGGGGTCGAGCAGTACTTC
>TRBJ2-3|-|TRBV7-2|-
CASSLSGWTAGDTQYF
TGTGCCAGCAGCTTATCGGGGTGGACCGCTGGAGATACGCAGTATTTT